The TCR beta chain under discussion was sequenced for a study of T cell responses to AZD1222 COVID-19 vaccine. This table comes from immunoSEQ multiplex PCR, and its TCRdb copy is limited to in-frame clones, with some not included. Here the sample spans roughly 140,000 clones, around 86% being singletons. Study-level findings and limits: Recipients of two AZD1222 doses showed rising Spike-specific TCR breadth and depth. A mostly white British donor set with more females was recruited, and clonal diversity was possibly underestimated. Of spike-specific TCRs, nearly half reportedly target regions left unmutated in variants.

The study pooled second doses at about 4 or about 12 weeks. As for this clone: Its antigen is currently unknown.

The sequence was obtained from an adult who received the AZD1222 COVID-19 vaccine. The sample consisted of peripheral blood, taken 28 days after the second AZD1222 dose.

The CDR3 spells CASSFQGAGDTQYF. For the CDR3, the DNA is TGTGCCAGCAGCTTTCAGGGGGCTGGAGATACGCAGTATTTT. This sequence joins TRBV7-9 and TRBJ2-3; 8 bases agree with TRBD1. Trimming took 3 bases from V and 5 from J; bases not matched to a gene: 4. Germline lookup yields CDR1 SEHNR and CDR2 FQNEAQ (reference sequence). This CDR3 spans 14 amino acids.